The rows below give T cell receptor beta chains drawn from one sample of a study of shared clonotypes between healthy human individuals. Here immunoSEQ multiplex PCR was the method, and the copy in TCRdb shows in-frame clones only, minus some. The sample has roughly 1,100,000 clones, about three quarters seen once. Sequencing was done on a sample of memory CD4+ T cells sorted from blood. All receptors come from a man younger than 35 in good health. Each CDR3 is given with its conserved first and last residue. A D gene is named only where the DNA matches it firmly. Clone size, where shown, is once, few, many, or a class for clones that have expanded.

d_call	v_call	j_call	clone_size	cdr3_aa	cdr3_nt
.	TRBV27	TRBJ2-3	.	CASSPAGQFTDTQYF	TGTGCCAGCAGTCCAGCGGGACAGTTCACAGATACGCAGTATTTT
.	TRBV6-1	TRBJ2-3	.	CASSEQELADTQYF	TGTGCCAGCAGTGAACAGGAGCTCGCAGATACGCAGTATTTT
.	TRBV14	TRBJ2-3	once	CASSQGVGIGTDTQYF	TGTGCCAGCAGCCAAGGGGTAGGAATAGGCACAGATACGCAGTATTTT
TRBD1	TRBV6-1	TRBJ1-5	once	CASSDWTGEQPQHF	TGTGCCAGCAGTGATTGGACAGGGGAACAGCCCCAGCATTTT
.	TRBV19	TRBJ1-1	.	CASSIFGDDTEAFF	TGTGCCAGTAGTATATTCGGGGACGACACTGAAGCTTTCTTT
.	TRBV2	TRBJ1-1	.	CASSVSRNTEAFF	TGTGCCAGCAGTGTCTCCAGGAACACTGAAGCTTTCTTT
.	TRBV18	TRBJ1-5	few	CASSPDSNQPQHF	TGTGCCAGCTCACCAGATAGCAATCAGCCCCAGCATTTT
.	TRBV5-1	TRBJ1-2	.	CASSLSGNYGYTF	TGCGCCAGCAGCTTATCAGGGAACTATGGCTACACCTTC
.	TRBV11-2	TRBJ2-7	.	CASSLGQSYEQYF	TGTGCCAGCAGCTTAGGGCAATCTTACGAGCAGTACTTC
TRBD2	TRBV7-9	TRBJ2-3	few	CASSFPGGARDTQYF	TGTGCCAGCAGCTTCCCCGGGGGGGCCCGAGATACGCAGTATTTT
.	TRBV2	TRBJ1-1	many	CASSRGRNTEAFF	TGTGCCAGCAGTCGAGGGAGGAACACTGAAGCTTTCTTT
TRBD2	TRBV9	TRBJ2-2	.	CASSVAPSGSFDTGELFF	TGTGCCAGCAGCGTAGCTCCCAGCGGGAGCTTCGACACCGGGGAGCTGTTTTTT
.	TRBV5-5	TRBJ1-3	once	CASSLRADNSGNTIYF	TGTGCCAGCAGCTTGAGGGCCGACAACTCTGGAAACACCATATATTTT
.	TRBV10-1	TRBJ2-3	once	CASSESGAGRGTDTQYF	TGCGCCAGCAGTGAGTCCGGGGCGGGGAGAGGCACAGATACGCAGTATTTT
.	TRBV28	TRBJ1-3	few	CASSTRNTIYF	TGTGCCAGCAGTACACGAAACACCATATATTTT
TRBD1	TRBV19	TRBJ2-1	.	CASSITGTGQHEQFF	TGTGCCAGTAGTATTACAGGGACAGGACAGCATGAGCAGTTCTTC
.	TRBV5-1	TRBJ2-1	.	CAHWKRARSSYNEQFF	TGCGCCCACTGGAAGAGGGCCAGGAGCTCCTACAATGAGCAGTTCTTC
TRBD1	TRBV6-5	TRBJ1-3	.	CASCQRTGRDTIYF	TGTGCCAGCTGCCAAAGGACAGGGCGGGACACCATATATTTT
.	TRBV29-1	TRBJ2-2	.	CSVEMGPANTGELFF	TGCAGCGTTGAAATGGGCCCCGCGAACACCGGGGAGCTGTTTTTT
TRBD1	TRBV5-6	TRBJ2-2	once	CASSPDRVRTYGELFF	TGTGCCAGCAGCCCAGACAGGGTGCGAACCTACGGGGAGCTGTTTTTT
.	TRBV19	TRBJ1-1	.	CASEISGLANTEAFF	TGTGCCAGTGAAATCTCGGGTCTGGCGAATACTGAAGCTTTCTTT
.	TRBV5-6	TRBJ1-3	many	CASSLVASSGNTIYF	TGTGCCAGCAGCTTGGTGGCCAGCTCTGGAAACACCATATATTTT
.	TRBV15	TRBJ1-3	.	CATSREGGQSSGNTIYF	TGTGCCACCAGCAGAGAGGGCGGACAGAGCTCTGGAAACACCATATATTTT
.	TRBV5-4	TRBJ1-6	.	CASSLGRTNNSPLHF	TGTGCCAGCAGCTTGGGGAGAACCAATAATTCACCCCTCCACTTT
.	TRBV19	TRBJ1-1	once	CASSIGTYGNTEAFF	TGTGCCAGTAGTATTGGGACATACGGAAACACTGAAGCTTTCTTT
.	TRBV7-2	TRBJ2-5	.	CASSLNRPRGSSTQETQYF	TGTGCCAGCAGCTTAAATAGGCCCAGGGGTTCTTCGACACAGGAGACCCAGTACTTC
.	TRBV7-6	TRBJ1-1	.	CASSKDSNTEAFF	TGTGCCAGCAGCAAGGACAGCAACACTGAAGCTTTCTTT
.	TRBV2	TRBJ1-4	.	CASSEQGTLNEKLFF	TGTGCCAGCAGTGAGCAGGGTACTCTTAATGAAAAACTGTTTTTT